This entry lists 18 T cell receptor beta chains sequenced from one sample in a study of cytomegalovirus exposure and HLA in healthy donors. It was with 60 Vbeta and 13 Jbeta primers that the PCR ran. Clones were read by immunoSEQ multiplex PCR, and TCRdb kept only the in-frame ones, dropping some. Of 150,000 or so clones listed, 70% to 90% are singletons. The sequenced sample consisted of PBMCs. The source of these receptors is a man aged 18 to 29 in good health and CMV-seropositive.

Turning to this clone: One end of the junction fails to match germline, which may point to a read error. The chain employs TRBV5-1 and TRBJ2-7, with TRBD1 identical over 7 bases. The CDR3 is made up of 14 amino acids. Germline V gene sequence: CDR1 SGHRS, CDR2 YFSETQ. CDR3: CAGSVTGTVYEQYF. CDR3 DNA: TGCGCCGGCAGCGTCACCGGGACAGTGTACGAGCAGTACTTC.

The CDR3 spells CASSRTVKETQYF. The CDR3 coding sequence is TGTGCCAGCAGCCGGACAGTTAAAGAGACCCAGTACTTC. The chain has TRBV9 and TRBJ2-5; D is perhaps TRBD1 (6 bases). Looked up from germline, CDR1 is SGDLS and CDR2 is YYNGEE. V lost 4 bases and J lost 3, with 10 bases in between. The CDR3 has 13 amino acids.

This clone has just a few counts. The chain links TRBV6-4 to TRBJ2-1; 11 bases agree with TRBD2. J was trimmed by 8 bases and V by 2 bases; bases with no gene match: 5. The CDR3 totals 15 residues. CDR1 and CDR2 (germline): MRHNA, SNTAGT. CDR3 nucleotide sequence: TGTGCCAGCAGTGACAGTAGCGGGGGGGCCCATGAGCAGTTCTTC. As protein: CASSDSSGGAHEQFF.

The CDR3 DNA follows: TGTGCCAGCGCGGGTATTTCTGAAAAACTGTTTTTT. Its translation: CASAGISEKLFF. The V gene is TRBV27, the J gene TRBJ1-4; D uncertain. The CDR3 has 12 amino acids. Germline assignment: CDR1 MNHEY and CDR2 SMNVEV (reference sequence). V was trimmed by 8 bases and J by 7 bases, leaving 11 bases between them.

CDR3 in amino acids: CASSFPGQSKNIQYF. CDR3 nucleotides: TGTGCCAGCAGCTTCCCTGGACAGTCCAAAAACATTCAGTACTTC. This chain joins TRBV5-6 and TRBJ2-4; a possible D gene is TRBD1 (6 bases). The CDR3 extends over 15 amino acids. The germline V gene encodes CDR1 SGHDT and CDR2 YYEEEE. The germline V and J ends were trimmed by 2 bases and 2 bases, with 11 bases remaining between them.

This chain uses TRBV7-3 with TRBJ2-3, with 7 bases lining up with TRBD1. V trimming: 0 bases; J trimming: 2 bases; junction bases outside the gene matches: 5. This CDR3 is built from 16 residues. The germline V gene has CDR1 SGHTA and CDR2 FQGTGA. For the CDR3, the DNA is TGTGCCAGCAGCTTAACGGCTGGACAGGTCACAGATACGCAGTATTTT. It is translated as CASSLTAGQVTDTQYF.

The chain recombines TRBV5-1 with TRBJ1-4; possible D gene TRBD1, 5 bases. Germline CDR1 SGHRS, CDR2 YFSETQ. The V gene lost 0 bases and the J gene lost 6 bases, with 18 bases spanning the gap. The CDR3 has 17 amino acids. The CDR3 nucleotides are TGCGCCAGCAGCTTGGGGGATAGGGGTGCGTCTTATGAAAAACTGTTTTTT. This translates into CASSLGDRGASYEKLFF.

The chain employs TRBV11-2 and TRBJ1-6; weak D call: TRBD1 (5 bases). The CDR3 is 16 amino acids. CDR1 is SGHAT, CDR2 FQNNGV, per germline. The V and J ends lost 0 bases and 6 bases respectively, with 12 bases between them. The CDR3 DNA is TGTGCCAGCAGCTTAGAATGGGGCGGATTTAATTCACCCCTCCACTTT. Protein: CASSLEWGGFNSPLHF.

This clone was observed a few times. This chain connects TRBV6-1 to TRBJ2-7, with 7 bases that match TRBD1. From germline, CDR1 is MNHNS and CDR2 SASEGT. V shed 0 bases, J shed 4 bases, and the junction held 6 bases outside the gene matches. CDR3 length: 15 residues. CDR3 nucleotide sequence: TGTGCCAGCAGTGAAGCATCGGACAGGACTTACGAGCAGTACTTC. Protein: CASSEASDRTYEQYF.

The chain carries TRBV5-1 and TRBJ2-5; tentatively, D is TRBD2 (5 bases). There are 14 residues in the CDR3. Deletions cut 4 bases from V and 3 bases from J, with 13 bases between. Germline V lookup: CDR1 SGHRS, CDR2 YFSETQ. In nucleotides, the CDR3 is TGCGCCAGCAGCACCCCAGGAGGAGAAGAGACCCAGTACTTC. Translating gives CASSTPGGEETQYF. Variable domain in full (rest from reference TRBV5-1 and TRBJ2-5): KAGVTQTPRYLIKTRGQQVTLSCSPISGHRSVSWYQQTPGQGLQFLFEYFSETQRNKGNFPGRFSGRQFSNSRSEMNVSTLELGDSALYLCASSTPGGEETQYFGPGTRLLVL.

The CDR3 here is CASSVEEDTEAFF. The DNA for the CDR3 is TGTGCCAGCAGCGTAGAGGAGGACACTGAAGCTTTCTTT. The chain recombines TRBV9 with TRBJ1-1; no clear D gene. CDR1 and CDR2 (germline): SGDLS, YYNGEE. With 0 bases removed from V and 3 bases from J, the gap between germline ends came to 6 bases. This CDR3 contains 13 residues.

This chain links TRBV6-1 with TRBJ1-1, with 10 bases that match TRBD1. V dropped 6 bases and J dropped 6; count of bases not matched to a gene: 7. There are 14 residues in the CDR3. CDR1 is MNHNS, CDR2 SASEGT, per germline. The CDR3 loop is CASRETGGSAEAFF. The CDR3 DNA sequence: TGTGCCAGCAGGGAGACAGGGGGCAGCGCTGAAGCTTTCTTT.

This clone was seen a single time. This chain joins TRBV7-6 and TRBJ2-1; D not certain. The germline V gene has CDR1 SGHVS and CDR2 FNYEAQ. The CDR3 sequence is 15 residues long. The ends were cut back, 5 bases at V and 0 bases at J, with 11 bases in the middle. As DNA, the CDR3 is TGTGCCAGCAGCCCTGAGCCCCGCTCCTACAATGAGCAGTTCTTC. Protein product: CASSPEPRSYNEQFF.

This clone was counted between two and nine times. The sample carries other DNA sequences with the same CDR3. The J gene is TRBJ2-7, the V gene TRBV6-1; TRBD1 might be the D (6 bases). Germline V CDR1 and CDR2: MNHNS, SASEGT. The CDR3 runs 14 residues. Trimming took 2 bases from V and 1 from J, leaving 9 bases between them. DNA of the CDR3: TGTGCCAGCAGTGAACAGGGGCTTTCCTACGAGCAGTACTTC. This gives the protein CASSEQGLSYEQYF.

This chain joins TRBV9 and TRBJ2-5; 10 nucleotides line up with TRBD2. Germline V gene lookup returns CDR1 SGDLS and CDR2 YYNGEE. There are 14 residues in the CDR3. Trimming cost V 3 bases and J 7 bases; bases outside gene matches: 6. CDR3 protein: CASSASGGAGTQYF. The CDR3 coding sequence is TGTGCCAGCAGCGCAAGCGGGGGGGCGGGGACCCAGTACTTC.

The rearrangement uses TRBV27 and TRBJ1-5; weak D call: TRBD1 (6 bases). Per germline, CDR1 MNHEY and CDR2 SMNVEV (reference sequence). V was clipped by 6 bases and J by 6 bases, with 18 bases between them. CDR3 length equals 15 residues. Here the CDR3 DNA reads TGTGCCAGCAGACCTAGGGGGGGTTTAAGTCAGCCCCAGCATTTT. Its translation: CASRPRGGLSQPQHF.

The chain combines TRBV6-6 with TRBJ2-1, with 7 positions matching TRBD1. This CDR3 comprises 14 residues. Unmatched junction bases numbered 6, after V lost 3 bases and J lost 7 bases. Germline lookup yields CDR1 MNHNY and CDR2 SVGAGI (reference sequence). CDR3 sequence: CASSYKGAGNEQFF. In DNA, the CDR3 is TGTGCCAGCAGTTATAAGGGGGCTGGTAATGAGCAGTTCTTC.

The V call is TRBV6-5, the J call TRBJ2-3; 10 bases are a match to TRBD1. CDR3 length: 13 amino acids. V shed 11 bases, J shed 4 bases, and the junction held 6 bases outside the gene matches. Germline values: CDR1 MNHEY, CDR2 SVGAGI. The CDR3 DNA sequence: TGTGCCGCGGGACAGGGGAGTTCAGATACGCAGTATTTT. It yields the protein CAAGQGSSDTQYF.